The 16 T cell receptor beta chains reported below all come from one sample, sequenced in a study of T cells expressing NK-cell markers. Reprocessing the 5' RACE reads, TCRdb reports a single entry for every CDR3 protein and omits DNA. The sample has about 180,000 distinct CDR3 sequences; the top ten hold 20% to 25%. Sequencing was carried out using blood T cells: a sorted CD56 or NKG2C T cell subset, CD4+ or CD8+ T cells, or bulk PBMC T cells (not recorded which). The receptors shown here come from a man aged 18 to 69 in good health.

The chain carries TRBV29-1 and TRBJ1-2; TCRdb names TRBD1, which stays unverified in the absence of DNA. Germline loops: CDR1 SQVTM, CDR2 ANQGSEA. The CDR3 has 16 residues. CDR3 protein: CSVELVYGEGDYGYTF.

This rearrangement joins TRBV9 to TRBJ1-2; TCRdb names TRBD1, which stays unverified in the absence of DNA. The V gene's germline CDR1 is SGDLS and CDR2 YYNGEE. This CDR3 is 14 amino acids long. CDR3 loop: CASSPPGGNYGYTF.

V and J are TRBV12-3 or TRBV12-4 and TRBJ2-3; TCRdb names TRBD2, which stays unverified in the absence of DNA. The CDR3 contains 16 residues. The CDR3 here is CASSLSDSGWPDTQYF.

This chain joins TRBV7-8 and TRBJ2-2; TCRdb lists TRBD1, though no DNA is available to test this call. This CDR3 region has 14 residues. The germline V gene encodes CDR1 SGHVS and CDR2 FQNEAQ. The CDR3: CASSLQGVGGELFF.

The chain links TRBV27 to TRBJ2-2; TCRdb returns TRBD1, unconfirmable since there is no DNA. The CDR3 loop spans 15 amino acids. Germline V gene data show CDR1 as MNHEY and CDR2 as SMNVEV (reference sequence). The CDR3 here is CASSFVTGVTGELFF.

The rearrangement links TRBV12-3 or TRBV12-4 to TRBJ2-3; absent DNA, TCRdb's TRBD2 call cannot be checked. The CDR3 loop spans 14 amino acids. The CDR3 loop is CASSPRGSGDTQYF.

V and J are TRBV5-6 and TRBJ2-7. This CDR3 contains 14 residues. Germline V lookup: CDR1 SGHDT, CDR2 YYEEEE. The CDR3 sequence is CASSPGGEFYEQYF.

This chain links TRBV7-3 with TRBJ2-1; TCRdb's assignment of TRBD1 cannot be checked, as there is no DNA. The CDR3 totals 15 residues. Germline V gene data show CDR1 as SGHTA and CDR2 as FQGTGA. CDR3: CASSLSIGGVNEQFF.

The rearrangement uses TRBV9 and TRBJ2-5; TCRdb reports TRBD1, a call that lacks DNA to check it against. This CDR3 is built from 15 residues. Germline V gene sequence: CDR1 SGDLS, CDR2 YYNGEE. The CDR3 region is CASSVGQGAAETQYF.

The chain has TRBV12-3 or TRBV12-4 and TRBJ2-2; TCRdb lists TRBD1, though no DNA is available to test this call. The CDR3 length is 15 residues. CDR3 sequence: CASTDTTGITGELFF.

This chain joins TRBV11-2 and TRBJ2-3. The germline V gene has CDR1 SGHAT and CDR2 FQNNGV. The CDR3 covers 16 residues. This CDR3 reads CASSLDSSWGTDTQYF.

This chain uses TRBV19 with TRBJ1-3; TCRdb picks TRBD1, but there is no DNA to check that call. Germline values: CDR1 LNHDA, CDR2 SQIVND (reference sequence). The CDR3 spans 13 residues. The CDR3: CASKPWTGNTIYF.

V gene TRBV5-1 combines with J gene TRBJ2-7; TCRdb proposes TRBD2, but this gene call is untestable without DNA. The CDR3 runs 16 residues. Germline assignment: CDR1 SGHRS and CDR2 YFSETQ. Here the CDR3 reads CASSSLGTSGVYEQYF.

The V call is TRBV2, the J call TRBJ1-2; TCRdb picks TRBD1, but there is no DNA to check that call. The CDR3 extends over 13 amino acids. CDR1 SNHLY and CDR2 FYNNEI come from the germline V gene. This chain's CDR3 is CAIPDRGIYGYTF.

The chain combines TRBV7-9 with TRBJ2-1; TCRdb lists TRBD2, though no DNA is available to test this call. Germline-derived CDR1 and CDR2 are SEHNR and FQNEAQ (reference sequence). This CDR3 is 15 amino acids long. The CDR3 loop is CASSGGPPAYNEQFF.

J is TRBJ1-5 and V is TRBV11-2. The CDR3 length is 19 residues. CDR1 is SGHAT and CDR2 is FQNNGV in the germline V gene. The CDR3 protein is CASSLKSRQSPYSNQPQHF. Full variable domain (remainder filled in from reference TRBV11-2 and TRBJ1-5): EAGVAQSPRYKIIEKRQSVAFWCNPISGHATLYWYQQILGQGPKLLIQFQNNGVVDDSQLPKDRFSAERLKGVDSTLKIQPAKLEDSAVYLCASSLKSRQSPYSNQPQHFGDGTRLSIL.